Given below is one T cell receptor (beta chain) in context. The antigen is undetermined. PCR was performed a second time for roughly 7 to 12 cycles using a sample-barcoded 5' primer and a J-beta primer mix. TCRdb reprocessed the 5' RACE reads with MiXCR, giving one entry per CDR3 protein. The table shows about a million distinct CDR3 sequences, with about 48% occurring only once. V was pared by 5 bases and J by 0 bases, with 5 bases between. The CDR3 is made up of 12 amino acids. The V gene's germline CDR1 is DFQATT and CDR2 SNEGSKA (reference sequence). This sample was included in a study of blood T cells in healthy people across ages. The study, taken as a whole, reports: Any changes in expanded clonotypes were possibly confounded, as donor CMV status remained unknown. TCR beta diversity per million T cells fell roughly linearly with age.

The sample consisted of blood. The chain recombines TRBV20-1 with TRBJ1-5, with a possible D match to TRBD1 (5 bases). The receptor's source is a young man in good health. CDR3 sequence reads: CSADSSNQPQHF. The CDR3 DNA is TGCAGTGCTGACAGTAGCAATCAGCCCCAGCATTTT.